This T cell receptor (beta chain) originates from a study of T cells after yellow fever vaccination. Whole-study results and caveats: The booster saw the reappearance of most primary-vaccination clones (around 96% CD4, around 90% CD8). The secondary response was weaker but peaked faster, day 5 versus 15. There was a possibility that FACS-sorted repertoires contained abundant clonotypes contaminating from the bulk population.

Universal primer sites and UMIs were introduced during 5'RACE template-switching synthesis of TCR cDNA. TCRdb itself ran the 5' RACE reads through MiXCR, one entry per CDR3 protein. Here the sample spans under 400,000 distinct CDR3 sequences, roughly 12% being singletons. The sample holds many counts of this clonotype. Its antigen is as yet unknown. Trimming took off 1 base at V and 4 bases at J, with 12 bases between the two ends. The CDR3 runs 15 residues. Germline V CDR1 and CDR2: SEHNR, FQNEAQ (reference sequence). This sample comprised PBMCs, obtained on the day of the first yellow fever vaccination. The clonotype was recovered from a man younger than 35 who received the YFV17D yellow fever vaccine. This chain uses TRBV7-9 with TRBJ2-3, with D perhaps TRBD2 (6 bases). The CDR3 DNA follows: TGTGCCAGCAGCTTAGAAGGGTTAGCGGCAGATACGCAGTATTTT. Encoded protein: CASSLEGLAADTQYF.